The clone carrying this TCR beta chain was found a few times. Its antigen is not known. The data derive from a study of T cell responses to AZD1222 COVID-19 vaccine. General study findings and limits: Increased Spike-specific TCR breadth and depth were observed after two AZD1222 doses.

TCRdb's copy holds only in-frame clones and misses some; the assay was immunoSEQ multiplex PCR. The sample holds approximately 100,000 clones, roughly 87% seen once. The length of the CDR3 is 13 residues. Germline-derived CDR1 and CDR2 are GTSNPN and SVGIG (reference sequence). Trimming removed 0 bases from V and 6 bases from J, with 12 bases in between. Second-dose intervals near 4 or 12 weeks were combined. The origin of this receptor is an adult who received the AZD1222 COVID-19 vaccine. J is TRBJ2-7 and V is TRBV30; unclear D gene. The sequences come from peripheral blood, collected 28 days after the second AZD1222 dose. CDR3 residues: CAWSVRSVGEQYF. CDR3 bases: TGTGCCTGGAGTGTACGTAGTGTTGGCGAGCAGTACTTC.